This T cell receptor (beta chain) was sequenced during a study of cytomegalovirus exposure and HLA in healthy donors. PCR involved 60 Vbeta and 13 Jbeta primers. Profiling relied on immunoSEQ multiplex PCR, and the TCRdb table lists in-frame clones only, not all of them. The table lists 100,000 to 120,000 clones, around 77% of them singletons. This CDR3 region has 15 residues. After removal of 3 bases from V and 6 bases from J, the junction contained 6 bases not matched to a gene. Germline values: CDR1 SGDLS, CDR2 YYNGEE. The table lists this clone with a count of one. This TCR came from a woman in her twenties or thirties in good health and CMV-seropositive. The chain carries TRBV9 and TRBJ2-1, with 10 nucleotides matching TRBD2. The sample comprised PBMCs. CDR3 nucleotides: TGTGCCAGCAGCGCCCTAGCGGGAGTGTTCAATGAGCAGTTCTTC. Its protein product is CASSALAGVFNEQFF.